The present entry profiles one TCR beta chain with its context. What it binds is unknown. This entry comes from a study of T cell responses to AZD1222 COVID-19 vaccine. General study points: Close to half of all spike-specific TCRs reportedly target regions of the variants that are unmutated.

Measured with immunoSEQ multiplex PCR; TCRdb has only the in-frame clones, and not every one. The table lists fewer than 100,000 clones, approximately 90% of them singletons. The CDR3 is 21 residues long. Trimming cost V 5 bases and J 3 bases; bases outside gene matches: 20. Germline V lookup: CDR1 LNHNV, CDR2 YYDKDF (reference sequence). The specimen was peripheral blood, collected 28 days after the second AZD1222 dose. The source is an adult who received the AZD1222 COVID-19 vaccine. The genes are TRBV15 and TRBJ2-6; 9 bases agree with TRBD1. CDR3 DNA: TGTGCCACCAGCTACCCCTTTGCGGGACAGGGAAAATCTGGTGGGGCCAACGTCCTGACTTTC. This codes for CATSYPFAGQGKSGGANVLTF.